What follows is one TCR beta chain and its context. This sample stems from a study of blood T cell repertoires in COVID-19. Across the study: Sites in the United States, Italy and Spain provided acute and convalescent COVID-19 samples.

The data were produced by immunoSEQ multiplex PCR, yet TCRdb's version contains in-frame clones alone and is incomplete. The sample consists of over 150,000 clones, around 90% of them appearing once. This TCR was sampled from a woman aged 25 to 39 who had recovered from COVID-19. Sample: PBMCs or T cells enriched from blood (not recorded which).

CDR3: CASSLAGGLFTDTQYF. Written as DNA, the CDR3 is TGTGCCAGCAGCTTAGCGGGGGGTCTTTTCACAGATACGCAGTATTTT. This rearrangement joins TRBV11-2 to TRBJ2-3; 7 bases match TRBD2. The germline CDR1 and CDR2 sequences are SGHAT and FQNNGV. J gave up 2 bases and V 1 base, and 6 bases lay outside the gene matches. The CDR3 loop spans 16 amino acids. Variable domain in full (rest from reference TRBV11-2 and TRBJ2-3): EAGVAQSPRYKIIEKRQSVAFWCNPISGHATLYWYQQILGQGPKLLIQFQNNGVVDDSQLPKDRFSAERLKGVDSTLKIQPAKLEDSAVYLCASSLAGGLFTDTQYFGPGTRLTVL.